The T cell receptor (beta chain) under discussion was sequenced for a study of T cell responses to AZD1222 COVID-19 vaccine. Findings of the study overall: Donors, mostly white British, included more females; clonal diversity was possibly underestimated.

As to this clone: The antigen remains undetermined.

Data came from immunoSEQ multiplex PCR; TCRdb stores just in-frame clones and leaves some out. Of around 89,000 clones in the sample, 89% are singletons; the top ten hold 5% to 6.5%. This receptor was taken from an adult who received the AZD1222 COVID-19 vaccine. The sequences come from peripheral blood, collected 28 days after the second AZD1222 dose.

CDR3 nucleotides: TGTGCCAGCAATAAACAGGGAAATGAGCAGTTCTTC. It specifies CASNKQGNEQFF. V usage is TRBV2 and J usage is TRBJ2-1, with D perhaps matching TRBD1 (6 bases). V was cut by 7 bases and J by 7 bases, with 11 bases left in between. The CDR3 sequence is 12 residues long. Germline V lookup: CDR1 SNHLY, CDR2 FYNNEI.